These 3 T cell receptor beta chains came from one sample sequenced in a study of human T cells and chemical hapten exposure. Documented time point: pre-sensitization, week 0. Treatment described: therapeutic diphenylcyclopropenone sensitization with weekly scalp DPC. Via MiXCR, TCRdb re-called the RACE reads, giving one row per CDR3 protein. The sample records tens of thousands of distinct CDR3 sequences, about 8.9% being singletons. Sequenced material: whole blood, taken in connection with sensitization to the hapten diphenylcyclopropenone (DPC). The receptors derive from a middle-aged woman with alopecia areata. Some clones in this sample may be carry-over from other donors' samples.

This clonotype was seen a handful of times. V and J are TRBV11-2 and TRBJ1-2; no clear D. The CDR3 consists of 13 residues. Germline V CDR1 and CDR2: SGHAT, FQNNGV. V was trimmed by 1 base and J by 0 bases, leaving 3 bases between them. CDR3 protein: CASSLGANYGYTF. The CDR3 DNA sequence: TGTGCCAGCAGCTTAGGGGCTAACTATGGCTACACCTTC.

The chain uses TRBV6-4 and TRBJ2-1; D may be TRBD1 (5 bases). The CDR3 length is 15 residues. Germline lookup yields CDR1 MRHNA and CDR2 SNTAGT. The germline V and J ends were trimmed by 2 bases and 4 bases, with 12 bases remaining between them. CDR3 region: CASSDGAGSYNEQFF. DNA of the CDR3: TGTGCCAGCAGTGACGGGGCAGGTAGTTACAATGAGCAGTTCTTC.

This clonotype was picked up many times. The V and J genes are TRBV11-2 and TRBJ1-2; possible D gene TRBD1, 5 bases. Germline-derived CDR1 and CDR2 are SGHAT and FQNNGV. The V and J ends lost 2 bases and 4 bases respectively, with 14 bases between them. CDR3 length: 15 residues. The CDR3 region has the DNA TGTGCCAGCAGCTTAAACCGGGACCCTAGCTATGGCTACACCTTC. This gives the protein CASSLNRDPSYGYTF.